A selection of T cell receptor beta chains follows, all from one sample in a study of blood T cells in healthy people across ages. TCRdb analysed the 5' RACE reads with MiXCR anew, one entry per CDR3 protein. This sample has 910,000 or so distinct CDR3 sequences, with roughly half found just once. The sample was blood. Receptors originate from a woman in her sixties or seventies in good health. CDR3s include the opening cysteine and the closing phenylalanine or tryptophan. A D gene is named only where the DNA matches it firmly. Where a row states a size, it is once, few, many or the class of an expanded clone; other rows omit it.

NA TRBJ2-1 NA TRBV29-1 CSVVNGRDSEQFF TGCAGCGTTGTGAACGGGAGAGATAGTGAGCAGTTCTTC
TRBD2 TRBJ2-5 few TRBV28 CASSRPAGGLETQYF TGTGCCAGCAGTAGGCCTGCGGGAGGGCTAGAGACCCAGTACTTC
NA TRBJ2-5 NA TRBV18 CASSPALQETQYF TGTGCCAGCTCACCCGCCCTACAAGAGACCCAGTACTTC
TRBD2 TRBJ2-7 NA TRBV7-2 CASSSRLAGPYEQYF TGTGCCAGCAGCTCGAGACTAGCGGGACCCTACGAGCAGTACTTC
NA TRBJ2-5 NA TRBV7-6 CASSNLGVGTQYF TGTGCCAGCAGCAATCTCGGGGTGGGCACCCAGTACTTC
NA TRBJ1-5 NA TRBV29-1 CSVSGTDSNQPQHF TGCAGCGTATCGGGGACGGATAGCAATCAGCCCCAGCATTTT
TRBD1 TRBJ2-7 few TRBV5-1 CASSADRLNSYEQYF TGCGCCAGCAGCGCGGACAGGCTGAACTCCTACGAGCAGTACTTC
NA TRBJ2-5 NA TRBV28 CASSFSSVGQETQYF TGTGCCAGCAGTTTCTCTTCGGTCGGGCAAGAGACCCAGTACTTC
NA TRBJ2-5 few TRBV12-3/TRBV12-4 CASSLWGKQETQYF TGTGCCAGCAGTTTATGGGGGAAACAAGAGACCCAGTACTTC
NA TRBJ1-6 NA TRBV7-2 CASSLKTGSYNSPLHF TGTGCCAGCAGCCTCAAAACGGGGTCCTATAATTCACCCCTCCACTTT
NA TRBJ2-7 many TRBV10-3 CAISESGDSSYEQYF TGTGCCATCAGTGAATCGGGGGACAGCTCCTACGAGCAGTACTTC
TRBD2 TRBJ2-1 NA TRBV6-4 CASSTSSGSSYNEQFF TGTGCCAGCAGCACCTCTAGCGGGAGCTCCTACAATGAGCAGTTCTTC
TRBD2 TRBJ2-6 NA TRBV6-2/TRBV6-3 CASSSPGLAGVWLSGANVLTF TGTGCCAGCAGTTCGCCCGGACTAGCGGGAGTATGGCTCTCTGGGGCCAACGTCCTGACTTTC
NA TRBJ2-3 NA TRBV29-1 CSVGERSDTQYF TGCAGCGTTGGTGAGCGGTCAGATACGCAGTATTTT
NA TRBJ1-2 NA TRBV19 CASRKEWRGYTF TGTGCCAGTAGGAAGGAGTGGAGAGGCTACACCTTC
TRBD1 TRBJ2-3 NA TRBV20-1 CSASWGTATSTDTQYF TGCAGTGCTAGCTGGGGGACAGCTACTAGCACAGATACGCAGTATTTT
NA TRBJ2-6 few TRBV15 CATSRDRESGANVLTF TGTGCCACCAGCAGAGATCGGGAGTCTGGGGCCAACGTCCTGACTTTC
NA TRBJ1-4 few TRBV20-1 CSARRLRGTNEKLFF TGCAGTGCTAGGAGGCTCCGGGGTACAAATGAAAAACTGTTTTTT
NA TRBJ2-5 few TRBV6-1 CASSQGSEETQYF TGTGCCAGCTCCCAGGGGTCAGAGGAGACCCAGTACTTC
NA TRBJ2-1 NA TRBV28 CASSFGGNYNEQFF TGTGCCAGCAGTTTCGGGGGAAACTACAATGAGCAGTTCTTC
TRBD1 TRBJ1-2 NA TRBV20-1 CSAIIQGGGYTF TGCAGTGCTATAATTCAAGGGGGCGGCTACACCTTC
TRBD1 TRBJ1-5 NA TRBV7-9 CASSRATGGNQPQHF TGTGCCAGCAGCCGCGCAACAGGGGGGAATCAGCCCCAGCATTTT
NA TRBJ1-1 NA TRBV27 CASSLGRGEAFF TGTGCCAGCAGTTTAGGGAGGGGAGAAGCTTTCTTT
TRBD2 TRBJ2-7 NA TRBV3-1 CASSQYSGSTYEQYF TGTGCCAGCAGCCAATACAGCGGGAGTACCTACGAGCAGTACTTC
NA TRBJ2-3 NA TRBV20-1 CRAMSGDGDTDTQYF TGCCGTGCTATGTCCGGGGACGGAGACACAGATACGCAGTATTTT
NA TRBJ1-6 NA TRBV12-3/TRBV12-4 CASSCAGGNSPLHF TGTGCCAGCAGTTGTGCCGGGGGCAATTCACCCCTCCACTTT
NA TRBJ2-7 NA TRBV3-1 CASSQDRYGERQEQYF TGTGCCAGCAGCCAAGATCGGTATGGTGAGCGTCAGGAGCAGTACTTC
NA TRBJ2-7 NA TRBV30 CAWSVQGGSYNEQYF TGTGCCTGGAGTGTACAGGGCGGGAGCTATAACGAGCAGTACTTC
TRBD1 TRBJ2-1 NA TRBV15 CATSRDRTGFNEQFF TGTGCCACCAGCAGAGATAGGACAGGTTTCAATGAGCAGTTCTTC
NA TRBJ2-5 NA TRBV2 CASGRGLGETQYF TGTGCCAGCGGCAGGGGCTTGGGAGAGACCCAGTACTTC
TRBD1 TRBJ1-4 few TRBV6-1 CASSEAPRQGKLFF TGTGCCAGCAGTGAAGCGCCACGACAGGGAAAACTGTTTTTT
NA TRBJ1-5 NA TRBV20-1 CSARVDTAATGPFNQPQHF TGCAGTGCTAGAGTCGATACTGCAGCTACAGGGCCATTTAATCAGCCCCAGCATTTT
NA TRBJ2-7 NA TRBV5-1 CASSTEGQSYEQYF TGCGCCAGCAGCACGGAGGGACAGTCCTACGAGCAGTACTTC
TRBD1 TRBJ2-4 once TRBV3-1 CASSHRDRAAEQYF TGTGCCAGCAGCCATCGAGACAGGGCGGCTGAGCAGTACTTC
NA TRBJ2-3 once TRBV28 CASSESHDTQYF TGTGCCAGCAGTGAGTCCCACGATACGCAGTATTTT
NA TRBJ2-7 NA TRBV6-5 CASSPGPISYEQYF TGTGCCAGCAGTCCAGGGCCGATCTCCTACGAGCAGTACTTC
NA TRBJ2-5 NA TRBV12-3/TRBV12-4 CASSFQGLGRETQYF TGTGCCAGCAGTTTTCAGGGGCTGGGGAGGGAGACCCAGTACTTC
TRBD2 TRBJ2-5 NA TRBV14 CASSQESGSVLETQYF TGTGCCAGCAGCCAAGAGAGCGGGAGTGTACTAGAGACCCAGTACTTC
TRBD2 TRBJ2-5 NA TRBV20-1 CSATLSGRSQETQYF TGCAGTGCTACCTTGAGCGGGAGGTCCCAAGAGACCCAGTACTTC
TRBD2 TRBJ2-5 NA TRBV7-2 CASSPQSGTGETQYF TGTGCCAGCAGCCCTCAAAGCGGGACTGGGGAGACCCAGTACTTC
NA TRBJ1-6 NA TRBV2 CASSTTANSPLHF TGTGCCAGCAGCACGACAGCAAATTCACCCCTCCACTTT
TRBD2 TRBJ2-1 few TRBV20-1 CSASLRLAGRGEQFF TGCAGTGCTAGTCTGCGACTAGCGGGACGGGGTGAGCAGTTCTTC
NA TRBJ1-5 NA TRBV20-1 CSAKAGNQPQHF TGCAGTGCAAAAGCGGGCAATCAGCCCCAGCATTTT
NA TRBJ2-1 NA TRBV5-1 CASSLAGAFLGSRADEQFF TGCGCCAGCAGCTTGGCCGGGGCGTTTCTGGGCTCCCGGGCGGATGAGCAGTTCTTC
NA TRBJ1-2 NA TRBV20-1 CSASEGTLRGYTF TGCAGTGCTAGCGAAGGAACTCTGCGCGGCTACACCTTC
TRBD2 TRBJ2-7 few TRBV20-1 CSAREGVAGPSYEQYF TGCAGTGCTAGGGAGGGAGTAGCGGGACCATCCTACGAGCAGTACTTC
TRBD2 TRBJ2-3 NA TRBV2 CASSGRLAGTDTQYF TGTGCCAGCAGCGGTCGACTAGCGGGCACAGATACGCAGTATTTT
TRBD2 TRBJ2-7 NA TRBV14 CASRLTSGRFYEQYF TGTGCCAGCAGGCTAACTAGCGGGAGGTTCTACGAGCAGTACTTC
NA TRBJ2-7 NA TRBV5-1 CASSLNLLQGEQYF TGCGCCAGCAGCTTGAATCTCCTTCAGGGCGAGCAGTACTTC
NA TRBJ2-1 once TRBV11-2 CASSSSRTVSEQFF TGTGCCAGCAGCTCCAGTAGGACAGTTAGTGAGCAGTTCTTC
TRBD2 TRBJ2-5 many TRBV20-1 CSASPSGRGTETQYF TGCAGTGCTAGCCCTAGCGGGAGGGGTACTGAGACCCAGTACTTC
TRBD2 TRBJ2-7 NA TRBV20-1 CSAPSGSRNEQYF TGCAGTGCTCCTAGCGGGAGCAGGAACGAGCAGTACTTC
NA TRBJ2-2 NA TRBV7-9 CASIGERGAGELFF TGTGCCAGCATCGGTGAACGGGGTGCCGGGGAGCTGTTTTTT
NA TRBJ2-5 NA TRBV20-1 CSAAPGAPQETQYF TGCAGTGCTGCGCCGGGAGCGCCCCAAGAGACCCAGTACTTC
TRBD1 TRBJ2-2 NA TRBV12-3/TRBV12-4 CASSFDRDRGTGELFF TGTGCCAGCAGTTTCGATAGGGACAGAGGCACCGGGGAGCTGTTTTTT